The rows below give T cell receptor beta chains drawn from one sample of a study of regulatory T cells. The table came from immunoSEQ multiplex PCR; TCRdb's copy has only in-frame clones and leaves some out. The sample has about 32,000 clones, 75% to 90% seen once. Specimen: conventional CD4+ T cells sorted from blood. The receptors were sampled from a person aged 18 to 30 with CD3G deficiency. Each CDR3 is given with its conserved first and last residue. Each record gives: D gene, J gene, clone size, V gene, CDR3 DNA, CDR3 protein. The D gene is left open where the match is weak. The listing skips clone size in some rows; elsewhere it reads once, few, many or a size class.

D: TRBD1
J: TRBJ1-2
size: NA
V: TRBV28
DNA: TGTGCCAGCAGTTCGGGACAGTCGAAGGGCTACACCTTC
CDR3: CASSSGQSKGYTF

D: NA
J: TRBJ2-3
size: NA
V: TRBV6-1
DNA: TGTGCCAGCAGTGAGCAGGGGAGCACAGATACGCAGTATTTT
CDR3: CASSEQGSTDTQYF

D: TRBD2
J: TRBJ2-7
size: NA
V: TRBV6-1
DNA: TGTGCCAGCAAAGGCGGGAGCTACGAGCAGTACTTC
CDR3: CASKGGSYEQYF

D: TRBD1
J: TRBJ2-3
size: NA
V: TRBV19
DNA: TGTGCCAGTAGTCGTCAGGGGGCGTCAGATACGCAGTATTTT
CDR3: CASSRQGASDTQYF

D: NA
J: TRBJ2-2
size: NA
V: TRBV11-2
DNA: TGTGCCAGCAGCTTAGACAGACGCACCGGGGAGCTGTTTTTT
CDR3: CASSLDRRTGELFF

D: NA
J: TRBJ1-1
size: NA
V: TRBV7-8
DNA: TGTGCCAGCAGCGCGGGGTTGTCGGCTGAAGCTTTCTTT
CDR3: CASSAGLSAEAFF

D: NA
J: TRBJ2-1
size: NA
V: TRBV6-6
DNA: TGTGCCAGCAGGGACTGGGGTGAGCAGTTCTTC
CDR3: CASRDWGEQFF

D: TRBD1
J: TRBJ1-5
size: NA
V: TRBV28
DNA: TGTGCCAGCACTAGACAGGGGAGAATGCCCCAGCATTTT
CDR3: CASTRQGRMPQHF

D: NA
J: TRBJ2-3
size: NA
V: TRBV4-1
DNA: TGCGCCAGCAGCCAAGGGAGACGGGATACGCAGTATTTT
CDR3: CASSQGRRDTQYF

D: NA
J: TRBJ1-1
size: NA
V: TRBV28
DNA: TGTGCCAGCAGTCCAGGACAGAACACTGAAGCTTTCTTT
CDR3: CASSPGQNTEAFF

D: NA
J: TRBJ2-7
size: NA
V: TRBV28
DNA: TGTGCCAGCAGCGACCCGGGACTTACCTACGAGCAGTACTTC
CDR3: CASSDPGLTYEQYF

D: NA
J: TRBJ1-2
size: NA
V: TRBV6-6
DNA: TGTGCCAGCAGTTACGGGGGCACCTATGGCTACACCTTC
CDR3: CASSYGGTYGYTF

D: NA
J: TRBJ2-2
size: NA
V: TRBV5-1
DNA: TGCGCCAGCAGCTTGTCGGGGACGGACGTGGCCGGGGAGCTGTTTTTT
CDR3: CASSLSGTDVAGELFF

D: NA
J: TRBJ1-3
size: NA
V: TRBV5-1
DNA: TGCGCCAGCAGCTTGGGAGGCAGCGGAAACACCATATATTTT
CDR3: CASSLGGSGNTIYF

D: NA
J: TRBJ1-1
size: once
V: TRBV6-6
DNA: TGTGCCAGCAGTTTCGGAGGGGCCGCGGCTTTCTTT
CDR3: CASSFGGAAAFF

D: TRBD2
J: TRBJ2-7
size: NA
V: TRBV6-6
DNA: TGTGCCAGCAGCGCCGAACTTACGGGGGGGGGCGAGCAGTACTTC
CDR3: CASSAELTGGGEQYF

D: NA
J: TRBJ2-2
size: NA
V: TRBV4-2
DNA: TGTGCCAGCAGCCAAGCCCCCAGGGGGGGCACCGGGGAGCTGTTTTTT
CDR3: CASSQAPRGGTGELFF

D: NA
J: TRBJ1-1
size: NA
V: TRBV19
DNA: TGTGCCAGTAGCGTCGGCGGGGCGCCTACTGAAGCTTTCTTT
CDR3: CASSVGGAPTEAFF

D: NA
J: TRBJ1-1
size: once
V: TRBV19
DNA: TGTGCCAGTAGTATCCCCGGAGTGAACACTGAAGCTTTCTTT
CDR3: CASSIPGVNTEAFF

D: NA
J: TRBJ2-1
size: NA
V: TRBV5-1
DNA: TGCGCCAGCAGCTTGGACGGGAGCTCCTACAATGAGCAGTTCTTC
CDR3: CASSLDGSSYNEQFF

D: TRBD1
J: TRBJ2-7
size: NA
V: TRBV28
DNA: TGTGCCAGCAGTCCCCGGGACAGGGCTCAGTACTTC
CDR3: CASSPRDRAQYF

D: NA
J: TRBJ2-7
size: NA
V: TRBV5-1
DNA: TGCGCCAGCAGCCCCAGGGTAGGGTCCTACGAGCAGTACTTC
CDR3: CASSPRVGSYEQYF

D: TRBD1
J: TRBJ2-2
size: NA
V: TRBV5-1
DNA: TGCGCCAGCAGCGAGGGGGACAGGGACGCCGGGGAGCTGTTTTTT
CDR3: CASSEGDRDAGELFF

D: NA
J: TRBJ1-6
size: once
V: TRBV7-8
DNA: TGTGCCAGCAGCTTAGTCGGAGGGGACAATTCACCCCTCCACTTT
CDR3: CASSLVGGDNSPLHF

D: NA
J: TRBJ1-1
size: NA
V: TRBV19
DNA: TGTGCCAGTAGTCCGCAAAGGAGGGGCACTGAAGCTTTCTTT
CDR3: CASSPQRRGTEAFF

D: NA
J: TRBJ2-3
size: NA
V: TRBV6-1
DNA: TGTGCCAGCAGTGAAGCCGGAGATACGCAGTATTTT
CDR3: CASSEAGDTQYF

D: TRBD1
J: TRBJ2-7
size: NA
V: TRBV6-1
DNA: TGTGCCAGCAGAGACACCGGGACAGGGTTCTACGAGCAGTACTTC
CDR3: CASRDTGTGFYEQYF

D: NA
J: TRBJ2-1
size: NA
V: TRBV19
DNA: TGTGCCAGTAGTAAGAGACGGGATGAGCAGTTCTTC
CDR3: CASSKRRDEQFF

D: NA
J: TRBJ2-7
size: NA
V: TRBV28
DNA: TGTGCCAGCAGTTTGGGCAGTCGGTTGATGCGGGAGCAGTACTTC
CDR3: CASSLGSRLMREQYF

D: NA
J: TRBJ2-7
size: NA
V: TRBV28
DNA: TGTGCCAGCAGTTTAGGGGGGTCTTCCGAGCAGTACTTC
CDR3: CASSLGGSSEQYF

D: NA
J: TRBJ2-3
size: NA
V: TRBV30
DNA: TGTGCCTGGACCAGAACAGGGAGCACAGATACGCAGTATTTT
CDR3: CAWTRTGSTDTQYF

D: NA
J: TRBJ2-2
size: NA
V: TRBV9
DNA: TGTGCCAGCAGCCCGGGCCTGGCGCTGGCCACCGGGGAGCTGTTTTTT
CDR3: CASSPGLALATGELFF

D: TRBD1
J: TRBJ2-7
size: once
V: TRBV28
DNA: TGTGCCAGCAATAAAGGGACAGGGTATACCTACGAGCAGTACTTC
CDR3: CASNKGTGYTYEQYF

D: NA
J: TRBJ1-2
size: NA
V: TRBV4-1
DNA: TGCGCCAGCAGCCAAGTACTTGGGACACGGGTGCACTTC
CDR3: CASSQVLGTRVHF

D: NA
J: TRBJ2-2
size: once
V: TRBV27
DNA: TGTGCCAGCAGTCCCATCTCCGGGACTGAGAACACCGGGGAGCTGTTTTTT
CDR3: CASSPISGTENTGELFF

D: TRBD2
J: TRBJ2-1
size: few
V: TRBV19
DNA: TGTGCCAGTAGTTCATCCGGGACTAGCGGGCGCAATGAGCAGTTCTTC
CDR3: CASSSSGTSGRNEQFF

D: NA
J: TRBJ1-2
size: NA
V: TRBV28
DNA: TGTGCCAGCAGTGGGGCCGGGGCGGATAGGAGAGGCTACACCTTC
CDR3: CASSGAGADRRGYTF

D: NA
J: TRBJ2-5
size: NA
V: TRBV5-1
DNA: TGCGCCAGCAGCTGGGGGGTCGGAGGAGAGACCCAGTACTTC
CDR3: CASSWGVGGETQYF

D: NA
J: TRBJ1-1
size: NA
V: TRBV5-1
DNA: TGCGCCTCCAAAGGGCGAAGAAACACTGAAGCTTTCTTT
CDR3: CASKGRRNTEAFF

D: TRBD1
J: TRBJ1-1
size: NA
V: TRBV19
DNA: TGTGCCAGTAGTAGGACAGGGGGGTCAATGAACACTGAAGCTTTCTTT
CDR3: CASSRTGGSMNTEAFF

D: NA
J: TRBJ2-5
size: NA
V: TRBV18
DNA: TGTGCCAGCTCACCTAGGGGACAAGAGACCCAGTACTTC
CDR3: CASSPRGQETQYF

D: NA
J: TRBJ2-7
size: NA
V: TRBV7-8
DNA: TGTGCCAGCAGCCCCCGGTTAGGGAACGAGCAGTACTTC
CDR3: CASSPRLGNEQYF

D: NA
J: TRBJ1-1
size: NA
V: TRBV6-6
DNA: TGTGCCAGCAGCCGCGGACCCACTGAAGCTTTCTTT
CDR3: CASSRGPTEAFF

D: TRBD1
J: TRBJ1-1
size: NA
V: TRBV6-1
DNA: TGTGCCAGCAGTGATAGGACAGGGGGTCCAAGGAGGAACACTGAAGCTTTCTTT
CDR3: CASSDRTGGPRRNTEAFF

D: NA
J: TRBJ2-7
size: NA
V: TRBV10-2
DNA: TGCGCCAGCCGCCCGGACAGAAGACCTTACGAGCAGTACTTC
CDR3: CASRPDRRPYEQYF

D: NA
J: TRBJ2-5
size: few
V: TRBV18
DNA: TGTGCCAGCTCACTTCGGTACCAAGAGACCCAGTACTTC
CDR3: CASSLRYQETQYF

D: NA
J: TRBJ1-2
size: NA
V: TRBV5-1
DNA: TGCGCCAGCAGCTTGAAGGGGCCCTATGGCTACACCTTC
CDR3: CASSLKGPYGYTF

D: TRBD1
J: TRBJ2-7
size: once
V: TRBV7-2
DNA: TGTGCCAGCAGCTTAGAAACAGGGGGCTACGAGCAGTACTTC
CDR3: CASSLETGGYEQYF

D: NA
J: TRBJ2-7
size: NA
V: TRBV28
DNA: TGTGCCAGCAGTCTAAAAGTCCCTTACGAGCAGTACTTC
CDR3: CASSLKVPYEQYF